Listed below are T cell receptor beta chains from one sample, sequenced in a study of blood T cell repertoires in COVID-19. Using immunoSEQ multiplex PCR, the repertoire was profiled, and TCRdb retains in-frame clones only, with some absent. The data show 300,000 to 350,000 clones, with nearly 90% seen just once and approximately 4% held by the top ten. The sequenced material came from PBMCs or T cells enriched from blood (not recorded which). These receptors came from a woman aged 18-35 years with acute COVID-19. Both conserved end residues are trimmed from each CDR3.

TRBV7-3	TRBJ2-1	ASSLSPTSGHNEQF
TRBV28	TRBJ2-7	ASSSREAEQY
TRBV14	TRBJ1-1	ASTGQGRVTEAF
TRBV12-3/TRBV12-4	TRBJ1-1	ASSLEGAF
TRBV19	TRBJ1-5	ASNRGNGPQH
TRBV19	TRBJ2-7	ASSPARGYEQY
TRBV4-2	TRBJ1-4	ASSLNKGEQEKLF
TRBV19	TRBJ2-1	ASSSSGLSSYNEQF
TRBV27	TRBJ2-7	ASSLTKTYEQY
TRBV10-3	TRBJ2-7	AISESFPSYEQY
TRBV5-1	TRBJ1-1	ASRTLTATEAF
TRBV18	TRBJ2-7	ASSPGTGGFDEQY
TRBV6-1	TRBJ1-5	ASSEWTGNQPQH
TRBV5-8	TRBJ2-4	ASSPQLLVGTAGIQY
TRBV12-5	TRBJ1-2	ASGRTGASGYT
TRBV27	TRBJ2-3	ASRPRQGWQY
TRBV5-5	TRBJ2-5	ASSSRQGDQETQY
TRBV7-3	TRBJ1-2	ASSLKGGSNYGYT
TRBV5-1	TRBJ1-2	ASSLDRVTGYT
TRBV3-1/TRBV3-2	TRBJ2-5	ASSHRLEETQY
TRBV19	TRBJ1-1	ASSHSGRVITEAF
TRBV11-3	TRBJ2-3	ASRGVAGGDTQY
TRBV10-3	TRBJ2-7	AITSRLAGTYEQY
TRBV3-1/TRBV3-2	TRBJ1-1	ASSHGGLNTEAF
TRBV19	TRBJ1-2	ASSLSPGQDNYGYT
TRBV11-2	TRBJ1-3	ASSLSGNTIY
TRBV18	TRBJ2-1	ASSPPPGGGTNYNEQF
TRBV28	TRBJ2-3	ASSLGQATSTDTQY
TRBV2	TRBJ1-1	ASREKGFGTEAF
TRBV4-2	TRBJ2-7	ASSLRGTDYEQY
TRBV10-3	TRBJ1-2	AISETTLYGYT
TRBV10-2	TRBJ2-6	ASSDISGANVLT
TRBV6-5	TRBJ1-5	ASSYDGTGQAHQH
TRBV27	TRBJ1-6	ASSSRDRRDSPLH
TRBV28	TRBJ1-6	ASSFGGLNSPLH
TRBV28	TRBJ1-2	ASSFGDPLGGYGYT
TRBV20-1	TRBJ1-1	SARQNTEAF